This TCR beta chain was captured in a study of chemoradiotherapy in HPV16-positive cancers. The count of this clone is one. Per germline, CDR1 SGHDN and CDR2 FVKESK. There are 17 residues in the CDR3. V lost 4 bases to trimming and J lost 0 bases, with 18 bases between them. TCRdb's table, derived via immunoSEQ multiplex PCR, lists solely in-frame clones and lacks some. The sample shows a few thousand clones, about three quarters of them seen only once. The receptor was isolated from a human donor with HPV-associated anogenital cancer. Collection of the sample occurred from a patient who underwent chemoradiotherapy. This chain uses TRBV14 with TRBJ1-2; no clear D gene. The CDR3 region has the DNA TGTGCCAGCAGCCGATCCATTAGGACGGAAACTAACTATGGCTACACCTTC. Protein product: CASSRSIRTETNYGYTF.